The 18 T cell receptor beta chains listed next were all sequenced from one sample in a study of blood T cell repertoires in COVID-19. Data came from immunoSEQ multiplex PCR; TCRdb stores just in-frame clones and leaves some out. The data show about 280,000 clones, with around 80% seen just once and around 5% held by the top ten. Sequencing used PBMCs or T cells enriched from blood (not recorded which). The receptors here all came from a middle-aged man who had been exposed to COVID-19.

This chain joins TRBV7-8 and TRBJ2-7; no reliable D call. The V and J ends lost 2 bases and 0 bases respectively, with 8 bases between them. This CDR3 region has 14 residues. Germline loops: CDR1 SGHVS, CDR2 FQNEAQ. This chain's CDR3 is CASSLYRDSYEQYF. CDR3 nucleotides: TGTGCCAGCAGCTTATACAGAGACTCCTACGAGCAGTACTTC. Complete variable domain (other parts from reference TRBV7-8 and TRBJ2-7): GAGVSQSPRYKVAKRGQDVALRCDPISGHVSLFWYQQALGQGPEFLTYFQNEAQLDKSGLPSDRFFAERPEGSVSTLKIQRTQQEDSAVYLCASSLYRDSYEQYFGPGTRLTVT.

This clone was seen a few times. The chain links TRBV11-3 to TRBJ2-1; D is unresolved. The CDR3 contains 14 residues. Trimming left V 5 bases short and J 5 bases short, with 13 bases between. CDR1 is SGHNT, CDR2 YENEEA, per germline. The CDR3 reads CASSPGWANNEQFF. The CDR3 DNA reads TGTGCCAGCAGCCCAGGATGGGCCAACAATGAGCAGTTCTTC.

This chain uses TRBV30 with TRBJ1-4, with D possibly being TRBD1 (5 bases). Germline V gives CDR1 GTSNPN, CDR2 SVGIG (reference sequence). V was pared by 4 bases and J by 8 bases, with 8 bases between. CDR3 length equals 11 residues. CDR3: CAWTGNEKLFF. The CDR3 coding sequence is TGTGCCTGGACAGGGAACGAAAAACTGTTTTTT.

The V gene is TRBV7-8, the J gene TRBJ1-5; 8 nucleotides match TRBD1. The CDR3 is 12 amino acids. V shed 6 bases, J shed 5 bases, and the junction held 0 bases outside the gene matches. In germline, CDR1 is SGHVS, CDR2 FQNEAQ. CDR3 in amino acids: CASRQGDQPQHF. CDR3 in DNA: TGTGCCAGCAGACAGGGGGATCAGCCCCAGCATTTT.

The V call is TRBV19, the J call TRBJ1-1; TRBD1 matches at 10 bases. Germline-derived CDR1 and CDR2 are LNHDA and SQIVND (reference sequence). The CDR3 loop spans 16 amino acids. V dropped 8 bases and J dropped 2; count of bases not matched to a gene: 11. CDR3 DNA: TGTGCCAGTGTCCCATTGGACAGGGGGTTCAACACTGAAGCTTTCTTT. It is translated as CASVPLDRGFNTEAFF.

This rearrangement joins TRBV28 to TRBJ1-1; 7 nucleotides agree with TRBD1. J lost 7 bases, V lost 6 bases, and 20 bases had no gene match. The V gene's germline CDR1 is MDHEN and CDR2 SYDVKM. The CDR3 runs to 17 residues. The CDR3 coding sequence is TGTGCCAGCAGCCAATACGCCGACCCGAGGGGGCGAGGTGAAGCTTTCTTT. Translated: CASSQYADPRGRGEAFF.

The chain uses TRBV7-9 and TRBJ2-3; 12 bases map to TRBD2. The CDR3 has 16 amino acids. Germline lookup yields CDR1 SEHNR and CDR2 FQNEAQ (reference sequence). V lost 6 bases, J lost 11 bases, and 15 bases stayed unmatched. DNA of the CDR3: TGTGCCAGCAGATCACCGGGACTAGCGGGCCGACCTTTGCAGTATTTT. This sequence encodes CASRSPGLAGRPLQYF.

This chain connects TRBV11-2 to TRBJ1-5; possibly TRBD1 for D (5 bases). Germline-derived CDR1 and CDR2 are SGHAT and FQNNGV. This CDR3 has 16 residues. V was clipped by 1 base and J by 1 base, with 11 bases between them. The CDR3 nucleotides read TGTGCCAGCAGCTTAGTGGTTGGGGCGAGCAATCAGCCCCAGCATTTT. This translates into CASSLVVGASNQPQHF.

This clone was seen only once. This sequence joins TRBV3-1 (or the pseudogene TRBV3-2) and TRBJ1-6; D call uncertain. The CDR3 runs to 13 residues. Trimming pared 4 bases from V and 7 bases from J, leaving 8 bases between. Germline lookup yields CDR1 LGHDT and CDR2 YNNKEL (reference sequence). This CDR3 reads CASSPAGNSPLHF. In DNA, the CDR3 is TGTGCCAGCAGCCCAGCCGGGAATTCACCCCTCCACTTT.

This clone was observed a few times. The gene calls are TRBV10-2 and TRBJ1-6; 9 nucleotides align to TRBD1. Germline CDR1 and CDR2: WSHSY and SAAADI. The length of the CDR3 is 16 residues. Trimming at V came to 5 bases and at J to 3 bases, leaving 5 bases not matched to a gene. The CDR3 coding sequence is TGCGCCAGCAGTCCACAGGGGGCTTTCTATAATTCACCCCTCCACTTT. It codes for CASSPQGAFYNSPLHF.

The chain has TRBV24-1 and TRBJ2-7, with TRBD1 identical over 9 bases. From germline, CDR1 is KGHDR and CDR2 SFDVKD. This CDR3 contains 14 residues. V lost 11 bases and J lost 6; bases outside the gene matches: 13. The CDR3 loop is CARHPGQGFAEQYF. CDR3 in DNA: TGTGCCAGACACCCGGGACAGGGATTTGCCGAGCAGTACTTC.

The chain carries TRBV4-1 and TRBJ1-1; D possibly corresponds to TRBD1 (6 bases). Trimming removed 4 bases at V and 3 bases at J, with 15 bases between. The CDR3 runs to 15 residues. From germline, CDR1 is MGHRA and CDR2 YSYEKL. This chain's CDR3 is CASSPGQTDYTEAFF. The DNA of the CDR3 is TGCGCCAGCAGCCCTGGACAGACGGATTACACTGAAGCTTTCTTT.

This chain joins TRBV28 and TRBJ2-7; TRBD2 agrees at 9 bases. Germline V gene data show CDR1 as MDHEN and CDR2 as SYDVKM. V lost 7 bases and J lost 5; bases outside the gene matches: 6. The CDR3 covers 13 residues. The CDR3 loop is CASIWREGNEQYF. CDR3 nucleotide sequence: TGTGCCAGCATATGGCGGGAGGGTAACGAGCAGTACTTC. Looking up the rest from reference TRBV28 and TRBJ2-7 gives the full variable domain: DVKVTQSSRYLVKRTGEKVFLECVQDMDHENMFWYRQDPGLGLRLIYFSYDVKMKEKGDIPEGYSVSREKKERFSLILESASTNQTSMYLCASIWREGNEQYFGPGTRLTVT.

In this sample, this clone turned up a few times. The J gene is TRBJ1-3, the V gene TRBV12-3 or TRBV12-4, with D perhaps matching TRBD1 (5 bases). The CDR3 has 13 amino acids. Trimming removed 7 bases from V and 3 bases from J, with 10 bases in between. The CDR3, as DNA: TGTGCCAGCAACGGACAAGGTGGAAACACCATATATTTT. It is translated as CASNGQGGNTIYF.

The chain couples TRBV7-3 to TRBJ1-1; D is perhaps TRBD1 (5 bases). The CDR3 consists of 13 residues. Trimming left V 8 bases short and J 3 bases short, with 13 bases between. Germline lookup yields CDR1 SGHTA and CDR2 FQGTGA. For the CDR3, the DNA is TGTGCCAGCTCTAAACAGGCGGACACTGAAGCTTTCTTT. It translates to CASSKQADTEAFF.

The CDR3 nucleotides are TGCAGCGGAACAGGGTCCTATGGCTACACCTTC. Amino acids: CSGTGSYGYTF. The chain combines TRBV29-1 with TRBJ1-2, with D possibly being TRBD1 (6 bases). In germline, CDR1 is SQVTM, CDR2 ANQGSEA. The CDR3 has 11 residues. V was shortened by 7 bases and J by 4 bases, with 10 bases between the two germline ends.

This clone was counted only a few times. V usage is TRBV5-1 and J usage is TRBJ2-7; 11 nucleotides align to TRBD2. CDR1 SGHRS and CDR2 YFSETQ come from the germline V gene. This CDR3 spans 15 amino acids. With V trimmed by 2 bases and J by 6 bases, 7 bases remained unmatched. The CDR3 loop reads CASSFQTSGIGEQYF. The CDR3 DNA reads as TGCGCCAGCAGCTTCCAGACTAGCGGGATAGGCGAGCAGTACTTC.

The chain is built from TRBV19 and TRBJ2-1; 8 positions agree with TRBD1. Germline-derived CDR1 and CDR2 are LNHDA and SQIVND (reference sequence). This CDR3 comprises 15 residues. V lost 6 bases, J lost 5 bases, and 9 bases stayed unmatched. The CDR3 is CASRKDRAPDNEQFF. Written as DNA, the CDR3 is TGTGCCAGTAGGAAGGACAGGGCCCCCGACAATGAGCAGTTCTTC.